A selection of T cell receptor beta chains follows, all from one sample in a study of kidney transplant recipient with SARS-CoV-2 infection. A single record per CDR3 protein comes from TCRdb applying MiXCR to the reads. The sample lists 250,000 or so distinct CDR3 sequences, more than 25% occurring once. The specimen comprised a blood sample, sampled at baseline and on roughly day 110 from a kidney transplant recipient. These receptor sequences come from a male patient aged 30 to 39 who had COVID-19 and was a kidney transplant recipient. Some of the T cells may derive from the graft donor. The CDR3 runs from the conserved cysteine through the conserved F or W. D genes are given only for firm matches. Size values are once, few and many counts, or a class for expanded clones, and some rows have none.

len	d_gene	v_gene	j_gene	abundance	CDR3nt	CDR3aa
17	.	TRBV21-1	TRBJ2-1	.	TGTGCCAGCAGTGCGACTTTAGCTCACCATTCCGACAATGAGCAGTTCTTC	CASSATLAHHSDNEQFF
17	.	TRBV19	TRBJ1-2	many	TGTGCCAGTAGTTTCCGGCGGACAAATCGAAAGACCTATGGCTACACCTTC	CASSFRRTNRKTYGYTF
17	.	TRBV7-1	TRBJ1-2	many	TGTGCCAGCAGCAGATCTGCTCACGAGGGAAAGACCTATGGCTACACCTTC	CASSRSAHEGKTYGYTF
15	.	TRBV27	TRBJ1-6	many	TGTGCCAGCAGGGACCTAAGCTCCTATAATTCACCCCTCCACTTT	CASRDLSSYNSPLHF
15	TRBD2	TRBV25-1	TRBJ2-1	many	TGTGCCAGCAGTGGATGGGGGGGTTCAGGCAATGAGCAGTTCTTC	CASSGWGGSGNEQFF
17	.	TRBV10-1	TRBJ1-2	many	TGCGCCAGCAGTGGAATGCAAAGATCGCGAAAGACCTATGGCTACACCTTC	CASSGMQRSRKTYGYTF
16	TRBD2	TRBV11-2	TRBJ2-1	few	TGTGCCAGCACCACTATCGGGGGAGGGCCGGATGCTGAGCAGTTCTTC	CASTTIGGGPDAEQFF
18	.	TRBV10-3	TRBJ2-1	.	TGTGCCACCGATGACTACGGCGGCCAGGGCTATATCTACAATGAGCAGTTCTTC	CATDDYGGQGYIYNEQFF
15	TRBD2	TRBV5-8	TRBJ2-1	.	TGTGCCAGCAGTCCTAGCGGGTTTTACTACAATGAGCGGTCCTTC	CASSPSGFYYNERSF
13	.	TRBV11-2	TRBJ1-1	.	TGTGCCAGCAGCTCAGACGGAAACACTGAAGCTTTCTTT	CASSSDGNTEAFF
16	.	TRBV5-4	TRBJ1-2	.	TGTGCCAGCGGAATATACGTACCAGGAAGGACCTATGGCTACACCTTC	CASGIYVPGRTYGYTF
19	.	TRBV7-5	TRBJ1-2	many	.	CISVPEVNREVGKTYGYTF
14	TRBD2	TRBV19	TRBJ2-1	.	TGTGCCAGTGGTATCCCGGGAGGGGGTTGGGGGCAGTTCTTC	CASGIPGGGWGQFF
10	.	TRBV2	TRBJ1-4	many	TGTGCCAGCCGAAATGAAAAACTGTTTTTT	CASRNEKLFF
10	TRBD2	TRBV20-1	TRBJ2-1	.	TGCAGTGCGAGGGACTACGAGCAGTTCTTC	CSARDYEQFF
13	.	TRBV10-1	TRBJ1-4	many	TGCGCCAGCAGTGACAGGGAGGAAGAAAAACTGTTTTTT	CASSDREEEKLFF
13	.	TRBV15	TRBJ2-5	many	TGTGCCACCAGCAGAGGGAGACAAGAGACCCAGTACTTC	CATSRGRQETQYF
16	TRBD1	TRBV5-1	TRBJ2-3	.	TGCGCCAGCAGCAAGCCGACAGGGGAATTGCCAGATACGCAGTATTTT	CASSKPTGELPDTQYF
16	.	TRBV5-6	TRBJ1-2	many	TGTGCCAGCGTTAACGACAATAGTCGAAAGACCTATGGCTACACCTTC	CASVNDNSRKTYGYTF
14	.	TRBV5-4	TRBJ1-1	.	TGTGCCAGCAGCCTTCGGCTTACCAACACTGAAGCTTTCTTT	CASSLRLTNTEAFF
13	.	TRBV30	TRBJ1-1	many	TGTGCCTGGAGTGTACTTCAGAGCCCTGAAGCTTTCTTT	CAWSVLQSPEAFF
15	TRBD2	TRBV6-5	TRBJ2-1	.	TGTGCCAGCAGGGACGGGACTAGCGGGAACAATGAGCAGTTCTTC	CASRDGTSGNNEQFF
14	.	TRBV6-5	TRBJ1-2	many	TGTGCCAGCACCGAACAGGGAGCTAACTATGGCTACACCTTC	CASTEQGANYGYTF
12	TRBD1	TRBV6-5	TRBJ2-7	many	TGTGCCAGCAGACAGGGGGACTACGAGCAGTACTTC	CASRQGDYEQYF
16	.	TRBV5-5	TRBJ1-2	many	TGTGCCAGCGATGGACTTGTCTCGCGAAAGACCTATGGCTACACCTTC	CASDGLVSRKTYGYTF
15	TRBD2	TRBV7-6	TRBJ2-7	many	TGTGCTAGCAGCCCCGGGACTAGCGATACCTACGAGCAGTACTTC	CASSPGTSDTYEQYF
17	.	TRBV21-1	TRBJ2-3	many	TGTGCCAGCAGGAGAGCTATAGCTACAGTCATGCAAGATACGCAGTATTTT	CASRRAIATVMQDTQYF
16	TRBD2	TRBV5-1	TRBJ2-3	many	TGCGCCAGCAGGGTTGGTAGCGGGGGGAGCACAGATACGCAGTATTTT	CASRVGSGGSTDTQYF
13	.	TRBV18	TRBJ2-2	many	TGTGCCAGCTCCGGAGTGCAGGACGGGGAGCTGTTTTTT	CASSGVQDGELFF
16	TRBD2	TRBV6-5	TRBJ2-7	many	TGTGCCAGCAGTTGGGGACTAGCGGGTCGCTCCTACGAGCAGTACTTC	CASSWGLAGRSYEQYF
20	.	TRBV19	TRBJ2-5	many	TGTGCCAGTAGTATAACCCTTATTGTAGCAAGCGAGTCGTACCAAGAGACCCAGTACTTC	CASSITLIVASESYQETQYF
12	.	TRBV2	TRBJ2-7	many	TGTGCCAGCATGGACACCTCCTACGAGCAGTACTTC	CASMDTSYEQYF